Listed here are 2 T cell receptor beta chains from one sample, sequenced in a study of T cell repertoires in cytomegalovirus infection. TCRdb passed the reads through MiXCR, listing each CDR3 protein once. The sample lists 510,000 or so distinct CDR3 sequences, approximately 26% occurring once. The sequenced sample consisted of PBMCs. Source of these receptors: a human donor in good health (CMV status not recorded). Some clones in this sample may be carry-over from other donors' samples.

This clonotype was picked up a small number of times. The chain uses TRBV7-9 and TRBJ2-7, with TRBD2 matching 8 bases. The J segment lost 5 bases and the V segment lost 5 bases, leaving 11 bases of the junction unmatched. Germline V gene data show CDR1 as SEHNR and CDR2 as FQNEAQ (reference sequence). The CDR3 consists of 15 residues. In DNA, the CDR3 is TGTGCCAGCAGCCCCCGCGGGACTAGTGGGCACGAGCAGTACTTC. Translation: CASSPRGTSGHEQYF.

The chain couples TRBV7-3 to TRBJ1-6; no clear D gene. Trimming took 2 bases from V and 2 from J, leaving 10 bases between them. This CDR3 spans 16 amino acids. Per the germline V gene, CDR1 is SGHTA and CDR2 is FQGTGA. CDR3 in DNA: TGTGCCAGCAGCTTAGACGGACGGACCTATAATTCACCCCTCCACTTT. Its protein is CASSLDGRTYNSPLHF.